A selection of T cell receptor beta chains follows, all from one sample in a study of T cell changes during pregnancy in multiple sclerosis. Assay used: immunoSEQ multiplex PCR; TCRdb lists only in-frame clones, some missing. The sample lists around 40,000 clones, roughly nine tenths occurring once. The material sequenced was CD4+ T cells from peripheral blood mononuclear cells, taken in the second trimester of pregnancy. These receptors originate from a female donor with multiple sclerosis, enrolled in a pregnancy study. Each CDR3 is given with its conserved first and last residue. D genes are given only for firm matches. A clone size is listed for some rows: how often the clone was seen (once, few, many), or a class if it is expanded.

D gene: TRBD1
V gene: TRBV18
J gene: TRBJ1-5
clone size: few
CDR3 protein: CASSQSGTDNQPQHF
CDR3 DNA: TGTGCCAGCTCACAATCCGGGACAGACAATCAGCCCCAGCATTTT

D gene: TRBD1
V gene: TRBV6-5
J gene: TRBJ1-3
clone size: -
CDR3 protein: CASSYRGQSSGNTIYF
CDR3 DNA: TGTGCCAGCAGTTATAGGGGACAGAGCTCTGGAAACACCATATATTTT

D gene: -
V gene: TRBV10-2
J gene: TRBJ2-5
clone size: -
CDR3 protein: CASSESKSSETQYF
CDR3 DNA: TGCGCCAGCAGTGAGTCTAAGAGTTCGGAGACCCAGTACTTC

D gene: -
V gene: TRBV6-5
J gene: TRBJ1-4
clone size: -
CDR3 protein: CASSRTANNEKLFF
CDR3 DNA: TGTGCCAGCAGTCGGACAGCCAATAATGAAAAACTGTTTTTT

D gene: TRBD2
V gene: TRBV7-2
J gene: TRBJ2-3
clone size: -
CDR3 protein: CASSLGLRLGGAGDTQYF
CDR3 DNA: TGTGCCAGCAGCTTAGGACTAAGACTCGGGGGGGCCGGTGATACGCAGTATTTT

D gene: TRBD1
V gene: TRBV5-6
J gene: TRBJ1-2
clone size: -
CDR3 protein: CASSLVGDRGNYGYTF
CDR3 DNA: TGTGCCAGCAGCTTGGTGGGGGACAGGGGGAACTATGGCTACACCTTC

D gene: -
V gene: TRBV7-8
J gene: TRBJ1-2
clone size: medium-sized
CDR3 protein: CASSLSGGEGYTF
CDR3 DNA: TGTGCCAGCAGCTTAAGTGGGGGGGAGGGCTACACCTTC

D gene: TRBD2
V gene: TRBV7-8
J gene: TRBJ2-1
clone size: -
CDR3 protein: CASSPKRGRGNNEQFF
CDR3 DNA: TGTGCCAGCAGCCCCAAGCGGGGGAGGGGAAACAATGAGCAGTTCTTC

D gene: -
V gene: TRBV19
J gene: TRBJ1-3
clone size: -
CDR3 protein: CASTQTGGLAGNTIYF
CDR3 DNA: TGTGCCAGTACCCAGACCGGGGGTCTGGCTGGAAACACCATATATTTT

D gene: TRBD2
V gene: TRBV10-1
J gene: TRBJ2-7
clone size: -
CDR3 protein: CASSESSGGTYEQYF
CDR3 DNA: TGCGCCAGCAGTGAGTCGTCGGGAGGGACCTACGAGCAGTACTTC

D gene: TRBD1
V gene: TRBV5-1
J gene: TRBJ2-2
clone size: -
CDR3 protein: CASSAGGIVISAGELFF
CDR3 DNA: TGCGCCAGCTCGGCAGGGGGCATAGTGATCTCCGCCGGGGAGCTGTTTTTT

D gene: TRBD1
V gene: TRBV5-1
J gene: TRBJ1-2
clone size: -
CDR3 protein: CASSPTGDGYTF
CDR3 DNA: TGCGCCAGCAGCCCGACAGGGGACGGCTACACCTTC

D gene: -
V gene: TRBV7-9
J gene: TRBJ1-4
clone size: -
CDR3 protein: CASSFDGQGHEKLFF
CDR3 DNA: TGTGCCAGCAGCTTTGACGGGCAGGGTCATGAAAAACTGTTTTTT

D gene: TRBD1
V gene: TRBV9
J gene: TRBJ2-5
clone size: -
CDR3 protein: CASSVQAGGRETQYF
CDR3 DNA: TGTGCCAGCAGCGTCCAGGCAGGGGGTCGCGAGACCCAGTACTTC

D gene: TRBD1
V gene: TRBV19
J gene: TRBJ2-7
clone size: few
CDR3 protein: CASSIPGQGVYEQYF
CDR3 DNA: TGTGCCAGTAGTATCCCGGGACAGGGGGTCTACGAGCAGTACTTC

D gene: TRBD1
V gene: TRBV20-1
J gene: TRBJ1-2
clone size: once
CDR3 protein: CSVLETGHQTF
CDR3 DNA: TGCAGTGTTTTGGAGACAGGGCATCAGACCTTC

D gene: -
V gene: TRBV7-8
J gene: TRBJ1-2
clone size: once
CDR3 protein: CASSLRHPRGTANYGYTF
CDR3 DNA: TGTGCCAGCAGCTTAAGGCATCCTAGGGGGACGGCGAACTATGGCTACACCTTC

D gene: TRBD1
V gene: TRBV6-5
J gene: TRBJ1-2
clone size: -
CDR3 protein: CASRSPGQGTYGYTF
CDR3 DNA: TGTGCCAGCAGGTCACCGGGACAGGGAACCTATGGCTACACCTTC

D gene: TRBD2
V gene: TRBV7-9
J gene: TRBJ2-1
clone size: -
CDR3 protein: CASSLREGRELHNEQFF
CDR3 DNA: TGTGCCAGCAGCTTACGGGAGGGCCGGGAACTCCACAATGAGCAGTTCTTC

D gene: -
V gene: TRBV18
J gene: TRBJ1-2
clone size: -
CDR3 protein: CASSPLEGGYGYTF
CDR3 DNA: TGTGCCAGCTCACCACTTGAAGGGGGCTATGGCTACACCTTC

D gene: TRBD1
V gene: TRBV4-3
J gene: TRBJ2-1
clone size: -
CDR3 protein: CASSQYVGQVYNEQFF
CDR3 DNA: TGCGCCAGCAGCCAATACGTGGGACAGGTATACAATGAGCAGTTCTTC

D gene: TRBD1
V gene: TRBV5-8
J gene: TRBJ1-4
clone size: -
CDR3 protein: CASSRQGISNEKLFF
CDR3 DNA: TGTGCCAGCAGCCGACAGGGGATTAGTAATGAAAAACTGTTTTTT

D gene: TRBD1
V gene: TRBV4-1
J gene: TRBJ2-3
clone size: -
CDR3 protein: CASSHGTGWTDTQYF
CDR3 DNA: TGCGCCAGCAGCCACGGGACAGGGTGGACAGATACGCAGTATTTT

D gene: TRBD2
V gene: TRBV5-1
J gene: TRBJ2-7
clone size: few
CDR3 protein: CASSLLSSGAYEQYF
CDR3 DNA: TGCGCCAGCAGCTTGTTGTCTAGCGGGGCCTACGAGCAGTACTTC